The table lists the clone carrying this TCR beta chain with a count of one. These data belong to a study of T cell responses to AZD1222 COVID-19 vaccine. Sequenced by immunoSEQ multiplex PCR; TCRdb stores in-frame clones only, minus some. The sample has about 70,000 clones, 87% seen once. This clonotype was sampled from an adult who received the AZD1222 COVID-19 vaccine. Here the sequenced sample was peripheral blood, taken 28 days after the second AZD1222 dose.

CDR3 region: CASSPRQGFTEAFF. The CDR3 DNA reads as TGTGCCAGCAGCCCGAGACAGGGATTCACTGAAGCTTTCTTT. The chain joins TRBV9 to TRBJ1-1, with 7 bases identical to TRBD1. CDR3 size: 14 residues. Germline CDR1 reads SGDLS; CDR2 reads YYNGEE. V was clipped by 4 bases and J by 4 bases; unmatched bases: 7.